This T cell receptor (beta chain) was recorded in a study of CXCR3-negative and CXCR3-positive naive CD8 T cells. Every CD8+ T cell subset underwent triplicate sorting at more than 250,000 cells apiece. Naive CD8+ T cells were CD45RO-CCR7+CD27+CD95-. As concerns this clonotype: Its cognate antigen is unknown.

Libraries were UMI-labeled 5' RACE TRB cDNA. From its re-call of the 5' RACE reads, TCRdb lists each CDR3 protein once, without DNA. In total, the table holds 150,000 or so distinct CDR3 sequences. General observations from the study: Within a donor, both naive subsets shared TRBV-TRBJ usage, unlike memory cells. Comparison of naive cells showed more hydrophobic TRB CDR3s in CXCR3-positive than in CXCR3-negative naive cells.

Germline CDR1 and CDR2: DFQATT and SNEGSKA (reference sequence). This CDR3 spans 18 amino acids. The genes are TRBV20-1 and TRBJ1-5. This receptor was obtained from a human donor in good health. Some clones in this sample may be carry-over from other donors' samples. The sample taken for sequencing was naive CXCR3+ CD8+ T cells from blood. This sample's subset: CD45RO-CCR7+CD27+CD95- naive CD8+ T cells expressing CXCR3 (TNR3+). The chain's CDR3 is CSARDLGGLEAGYQPQHF.